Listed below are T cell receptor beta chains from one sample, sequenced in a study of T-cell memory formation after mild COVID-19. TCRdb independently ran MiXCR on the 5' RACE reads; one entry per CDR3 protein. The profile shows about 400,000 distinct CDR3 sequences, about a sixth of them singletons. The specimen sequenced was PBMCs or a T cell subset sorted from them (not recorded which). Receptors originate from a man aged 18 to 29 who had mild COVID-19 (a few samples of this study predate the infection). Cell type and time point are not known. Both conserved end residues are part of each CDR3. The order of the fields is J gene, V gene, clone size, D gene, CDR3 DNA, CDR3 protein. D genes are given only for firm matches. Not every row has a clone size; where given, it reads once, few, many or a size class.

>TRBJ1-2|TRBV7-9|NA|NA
TGTGCCAGCAGCGAAGACAGTTTCTACACCTTC
CASSEDSFYTF
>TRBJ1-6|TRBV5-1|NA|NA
TGCGCCAGCAGACCACTAGCAGGCGACCTAAATTCACCCCTCCACTTT
CASRPLAGDLNSPLHF
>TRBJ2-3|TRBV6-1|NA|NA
TGTGCCAGCAGTGTGGCCCGTTTGGCAGATACGCAGTATTTT
CASSVARLADTQYF
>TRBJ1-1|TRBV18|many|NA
TGTGCCAGCTCACCGGACAGAATGAACACTGAAGCTTTCTTT
CASSPDRMNTEAFF
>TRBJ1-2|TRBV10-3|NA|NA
TGTGCCATCAGTGTGATTTCGGAGGAACTTTGGCATGGCTACACCTTC
CAISVISEELWHGYTF
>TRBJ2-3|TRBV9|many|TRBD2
TGTGCCAGCAGCACTAGCGGGCGGCCGGATACGCAGTATTTT
CASSTSGRPDTQYF
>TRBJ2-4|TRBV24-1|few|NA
TGTGCCACCAGTGATGGGCACAGGGACATTCAGTACTTC
CATSDGHRDIQYF
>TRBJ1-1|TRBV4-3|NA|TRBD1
TGCGCCAGCAGCACGTCCAGGGGGACGAACACTGAAGCTTTCTTT
CASSTSRGTNTEAFF
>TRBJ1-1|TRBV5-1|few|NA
TGCGCCAGCATGGGGGAGATGAACACTGAAGCTTTCTTT
CASMGEMNTEAFF
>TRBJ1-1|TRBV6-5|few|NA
TGTGCCAGCAGTCCGTACGACTCTTTCAGGGGAACTGAAGCTTTCTTT
CASSPYDSFRGTEAFF
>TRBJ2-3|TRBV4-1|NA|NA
TGCGCCAGCAGCCACACAAGGCTAGCGACAGATACGCAGTATTTT
CASSHTRLATDTQYF
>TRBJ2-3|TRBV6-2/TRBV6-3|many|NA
TGTGCCAGCAGCACGACTAGAGATACGCAGTATTTT
CASSTTRDTQYF
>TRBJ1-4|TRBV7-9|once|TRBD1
TGTGCCAGCAGCCCTAGTCAGGGACAGCCTGAGGATGAAAAACTGTTTTTT
CASSPSQGQPEDEKLFF
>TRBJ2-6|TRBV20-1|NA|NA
TGCAGTGCTAGGAGCACAGACTCTGGGGCCAACGTCCTGACTTTC
CSARSTDSGANVLTF
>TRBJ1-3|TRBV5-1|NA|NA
TGCGCCAGCAGCTTGTCATCTTCTGGATCTGGAAACACCATATATTTT
CASSLSSSGSGNTIYF
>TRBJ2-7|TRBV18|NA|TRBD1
TGTGCCAGCTCATGGGGACAGAGCTCCTACGAGCAGTACTTC
CASSWGQSSYEQYF
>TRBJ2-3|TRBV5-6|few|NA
TGTGCCAGCAGCCTTGAACCCTCTAGCACAGATACGCAGTATTTT
CASSLEPSSTDTQYF
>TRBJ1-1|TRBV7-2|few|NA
TGTGCCAGCAGCCTTAGCGTGCGCACTGAAGCTTTCTTT
CASSLSVRTEAFF
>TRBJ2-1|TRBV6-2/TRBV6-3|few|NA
TGTGCCAGCTCCAGGCGAGCCCCATCCTACAATGAGCAGTTCTTC
CASSRRAPSYNEQFF
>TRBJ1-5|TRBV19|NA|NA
TGTGCCAGTAGTATTTGGGTAGCAAAGCCCCAGCATTTT
CASSIWVAKPQHF
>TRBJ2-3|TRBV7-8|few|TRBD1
TGTGCCAGCAGCACACAGGGGGCGACAGATACGCAGTATTTT
CASSTQGATDTQYF
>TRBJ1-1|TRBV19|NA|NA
TGTGCCAGTAGTATTGGTCCAGACAGGCCGGTGGGCACTGAAGCTTTCTTT
CASSIGPDRPVGTEAFF
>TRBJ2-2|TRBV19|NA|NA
TGTGCCAGTAGTCCCCCTCGGGGTCCCGGGGAGCTGTTTTTT
CASSPPRGPGELFF
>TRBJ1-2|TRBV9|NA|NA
TGTGCCAGCAGCGTAGAGGGCGGACATACCTATGGCTACACCTTC
CASSVEGGHTYGYTF
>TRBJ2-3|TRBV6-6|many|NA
TGTGCCAGCAGACCTCCTCCGTCTTCGGGGTGGGATACGCAGTATTTT
CASRPPPSSGWDTQYF
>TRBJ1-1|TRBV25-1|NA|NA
TGTGCCAGCAGTGAACAATCGGATAACACTGAAGCTTTCTTT
CASSEQSDNTEAFF
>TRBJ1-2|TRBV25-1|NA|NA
TGTGCCAGCAGTGACCGGAGGGATTCAAGCGGCTACACCTTC
CASSDRRDSSGYTF
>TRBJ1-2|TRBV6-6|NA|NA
TGTGCCAGCTACGTAGGCGGGACGGTAGCCTATGGCTACACCTTC
CASYVGGTVAYGYTF
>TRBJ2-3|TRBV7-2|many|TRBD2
TGTGCCAGCAGCCGAAATAGCGGGAGCGCAGATACGCAGTATTTT
CASSRNSGSADTQYF
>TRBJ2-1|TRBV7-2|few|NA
TGTGCCAGCAGCTCCAACACCGTCAAGTGGCAGTTCTTC
CASSSNTVKWQFF
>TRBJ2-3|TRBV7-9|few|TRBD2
TGTGCCAGCAGCTCCTCCCGTAGCGGGGGGAGCACAGATACGCAGTATTTT
CASSSSRSGGSTDTQYF
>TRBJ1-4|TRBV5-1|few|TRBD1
TGCGCCAGCGGGTCGGGACAGGGGCTTGAAAAACTGTTTTTT
CASGSGQGLEKLFF
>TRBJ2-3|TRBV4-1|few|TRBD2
TGCGCCAGCAGCCACAAGGGGAGCGGGGGTAGCACAGATACGCAGTATTTT
CASSHKGSGGSTDTQYF
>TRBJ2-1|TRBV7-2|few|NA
TGTGCCAGCAGCGACCCCGCTAGTGAGCAGTTCTTC
CASSDPASEQFF
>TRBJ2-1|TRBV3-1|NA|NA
TGTGCCAGCAGCCAAGGATTTCAGACTAGCTCCTACAATGAGCAGTTCTTC
CASSQGFQTSSYNEQFF
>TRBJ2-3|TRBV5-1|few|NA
TGCGCCAGCAGTCCTGATCCAGATACGCAGTATTTT
CASSPDPDTQYF
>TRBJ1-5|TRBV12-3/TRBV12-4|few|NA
TGTGCCAGCAGTTTGAGGGTGGAACAGCCCCAGCATTTT
CASSLRVEQPQHF
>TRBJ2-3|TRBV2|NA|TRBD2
TGTGCCAGCGGGTGGCGGGGGGAAACAGATACGCAGTATTTT
CASGWRGETDTQYF
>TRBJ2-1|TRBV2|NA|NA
TGTGCCAGCAGTTGGGGGGCTAGCTCCTACAATGAGCAGTTCTTC
CASSWGASSYNEQFF
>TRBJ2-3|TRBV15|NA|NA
TGTGCCACCAGCAAAACCGGGCGGGATACGCAGTATTTT
CATSKTGRDTQYF
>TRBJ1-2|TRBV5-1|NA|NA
TGCGCCAGCAGCTTGGAAGGGTCGGGGGTCCGTTATGGCTACACCTTC
CASSLEGSGVRYGYTF
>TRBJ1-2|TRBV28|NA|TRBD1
TGTGCCAGCAGAACGACAGGGGGAGGCTACACCTTC
CASRTTGGGYTF
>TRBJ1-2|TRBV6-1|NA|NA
TGTGCCAGCAGATCGGGACATACTAACTATGGCTACACCTTC
CASRSGHTNYGYTF
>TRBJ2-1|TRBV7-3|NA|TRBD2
TGTGCCAGCAGCTTCGGCGGGGGGGCGGATGAGCAGTTCTTC
CASSFGGGADEQFF
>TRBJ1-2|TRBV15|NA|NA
TGTGCCACCAGCAGAGATGTTCCAGGGTCCCCCGGGAGGTATGGCTACACCTTC
CATSRDVPGSPGRYGYTF
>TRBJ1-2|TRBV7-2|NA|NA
TGTGCCAGCAGCGTTGAGGTTAGCTATGGCTACACCTTC
CASSVEVSYGYTF
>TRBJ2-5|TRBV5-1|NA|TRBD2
TGCGCCAGCAGCCTACCTGCCGGGGGGGAGCCCCAGTACTTC
CASSLPAGGEPQYF
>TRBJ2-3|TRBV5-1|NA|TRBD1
TGCGCCAGCAGCCCGGGACAGATCACAGATACGCAGTATTTT
CASSPGQITDTQYF
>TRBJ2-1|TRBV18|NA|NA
TGTGCCAGCTCATTCGAACTTAAGGGTAGCAATGAGCAGTTCTTC
CASSFELKGSNEQFF
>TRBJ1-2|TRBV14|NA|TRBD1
TGTGCCAGCAGCCAAGATCTGACAGGGTCGATGAGCTACACCTTC
CASSQDLTGSMSYTF
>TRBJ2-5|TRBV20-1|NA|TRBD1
TGCAGTGCTTCTCGAGACAGGGGGCTAGAGACCCAGTACTTC
CSASRDRGLETQYF
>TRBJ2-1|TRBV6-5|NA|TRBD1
TGTGCCAGCAGGGGGGACAGGGGTTACGGCAATGAGCAGTTCTTC
CASRGDRGYGNEQFF
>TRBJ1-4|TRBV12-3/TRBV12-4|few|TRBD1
TGTGCCAGCAGTTGGGACAGGGCTGAAAAACTGTTTTTT
CASSWDRAEKLFF
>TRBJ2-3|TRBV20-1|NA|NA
TGCAGTGCTAGAAGGGGGGGCGGCACAGATACGCAGTATTTT
CSARRGGGTDTQYF
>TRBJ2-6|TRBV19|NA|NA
TGTGCCAGTAGGCACTCTGGGGCCAACGTCCTGACTTTC
CASRHSGANVLTF